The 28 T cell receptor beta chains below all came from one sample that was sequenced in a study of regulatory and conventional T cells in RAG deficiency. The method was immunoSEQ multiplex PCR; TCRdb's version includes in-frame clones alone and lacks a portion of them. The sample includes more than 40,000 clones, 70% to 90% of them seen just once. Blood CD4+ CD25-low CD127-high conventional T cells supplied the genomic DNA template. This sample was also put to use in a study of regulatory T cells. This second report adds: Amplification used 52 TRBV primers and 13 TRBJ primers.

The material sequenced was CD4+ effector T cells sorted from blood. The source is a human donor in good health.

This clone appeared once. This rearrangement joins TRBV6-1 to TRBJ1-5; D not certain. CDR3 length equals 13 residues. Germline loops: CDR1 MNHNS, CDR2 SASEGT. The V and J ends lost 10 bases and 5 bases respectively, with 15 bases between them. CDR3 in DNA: TGTGCCACCCAAAGGCAATCGGATCAGCCCCAGCATTTT. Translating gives CATQRQSDQPQHF.

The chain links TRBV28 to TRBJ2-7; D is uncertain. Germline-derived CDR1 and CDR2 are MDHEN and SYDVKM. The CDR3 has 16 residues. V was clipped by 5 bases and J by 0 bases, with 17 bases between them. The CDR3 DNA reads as TGTGCCAGCAGTGTAAAGAAAACATCTAGCTCCTACGAGCAGTACTTC. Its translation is CASSVKKTSSSYEQYF. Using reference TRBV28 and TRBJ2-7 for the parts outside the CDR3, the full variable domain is DVKVTQSSRYLVKRTGEKVFLECVQDMDHENMFWYRQDPGLGLRLIYFSYDVKMKEKGDIPEGYSVSREKKERFSLILESASTNQTSMYLCASSVKKTSSSYEQYFGPGTRLTVT.

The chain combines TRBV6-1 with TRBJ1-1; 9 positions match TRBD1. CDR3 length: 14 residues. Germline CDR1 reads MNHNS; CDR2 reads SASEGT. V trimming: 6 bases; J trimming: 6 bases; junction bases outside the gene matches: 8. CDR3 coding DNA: TGTGCCAGCAGAAGGGGACAGGGTGAGCCTGAAGCTTTCTTT. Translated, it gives CASRRGQGEPEAFF.

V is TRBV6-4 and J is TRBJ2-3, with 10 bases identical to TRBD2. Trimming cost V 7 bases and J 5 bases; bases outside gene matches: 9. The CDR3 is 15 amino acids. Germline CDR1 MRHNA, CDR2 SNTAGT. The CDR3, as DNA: TGTGCCAGCAACGAGCGGGGGGGGAGTCGAGATACGCAGTATTTT. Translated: CASNERGGSRDTQYF.

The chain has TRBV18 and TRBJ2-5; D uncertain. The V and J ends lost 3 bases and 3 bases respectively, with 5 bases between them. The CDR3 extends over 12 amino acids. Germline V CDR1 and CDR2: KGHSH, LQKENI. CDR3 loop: CASSPREETQYF. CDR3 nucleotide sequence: TGTGCCAGCTCACCCCGTGAAGAGACCCAGTACTTC.

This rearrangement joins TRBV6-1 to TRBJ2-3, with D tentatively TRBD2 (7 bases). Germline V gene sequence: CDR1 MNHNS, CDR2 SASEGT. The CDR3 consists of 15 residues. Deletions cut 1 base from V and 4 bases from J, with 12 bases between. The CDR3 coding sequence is TGTGCCAGCAGTGAAGAGGGGGGGCGCCCAGATACGCAGTATTTT. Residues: CASSEEGGRPDTQYF.

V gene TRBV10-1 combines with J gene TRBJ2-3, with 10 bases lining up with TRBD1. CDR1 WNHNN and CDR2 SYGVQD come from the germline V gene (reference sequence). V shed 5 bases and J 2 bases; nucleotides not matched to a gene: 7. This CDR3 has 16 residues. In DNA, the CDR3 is TGCGCCAGCAGTTCCTGGACAGGGGGAACCACAGATACGCAGTATTTT. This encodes CASSSWTGGTTDTQYF.

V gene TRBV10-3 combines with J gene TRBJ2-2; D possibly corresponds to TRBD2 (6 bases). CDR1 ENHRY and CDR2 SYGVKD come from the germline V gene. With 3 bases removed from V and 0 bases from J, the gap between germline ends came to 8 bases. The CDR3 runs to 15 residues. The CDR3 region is CAISDAGTNTGELFF. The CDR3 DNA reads TGTGCCATCAGTGACGCGGGAACGAACACCGGGGAGCTGTTTTTT.

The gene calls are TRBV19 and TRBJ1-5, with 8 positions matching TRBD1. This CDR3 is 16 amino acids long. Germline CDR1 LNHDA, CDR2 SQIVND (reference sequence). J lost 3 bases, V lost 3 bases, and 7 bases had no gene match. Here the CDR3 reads CASSIRTGWNNQPQHF. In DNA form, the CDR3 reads TGTGCCAGTAGTATCCGGACAGGGTGGAACAATCAGCCCCAGCATTTT.

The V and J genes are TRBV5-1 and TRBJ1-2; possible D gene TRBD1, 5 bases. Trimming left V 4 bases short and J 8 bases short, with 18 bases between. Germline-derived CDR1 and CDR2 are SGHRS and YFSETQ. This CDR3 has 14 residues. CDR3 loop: CASSQETVKVGYTF. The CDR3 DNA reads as TGCGCCAGCAGCCAGGAGACAGTTAAGGTGGGCTACACCTTC.

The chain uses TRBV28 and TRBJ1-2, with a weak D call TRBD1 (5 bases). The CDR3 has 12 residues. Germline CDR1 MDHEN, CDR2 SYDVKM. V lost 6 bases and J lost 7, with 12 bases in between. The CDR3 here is CASSYRSRGYTF. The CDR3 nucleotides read TGTGCCAGCAGCTACAGGTCTCGTGGCTACACCTTC.

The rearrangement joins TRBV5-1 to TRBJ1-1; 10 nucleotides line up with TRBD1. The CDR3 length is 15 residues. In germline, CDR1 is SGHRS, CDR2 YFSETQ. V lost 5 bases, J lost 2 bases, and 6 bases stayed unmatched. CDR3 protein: CASSPGQGLNTEAFF. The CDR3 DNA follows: TGCGCCAGCAGTCCGGGACAGGGGTTAAACACTGAAGCTTTCTTT.

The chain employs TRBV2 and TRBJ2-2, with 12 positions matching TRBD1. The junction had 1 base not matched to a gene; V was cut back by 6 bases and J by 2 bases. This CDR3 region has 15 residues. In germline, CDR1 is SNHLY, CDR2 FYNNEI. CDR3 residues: CASRGQGANTGELFF. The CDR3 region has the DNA TGTGCCAGCAGGGGACAGGGGGCAAACACCGGGGAGCTGTTTTTT.

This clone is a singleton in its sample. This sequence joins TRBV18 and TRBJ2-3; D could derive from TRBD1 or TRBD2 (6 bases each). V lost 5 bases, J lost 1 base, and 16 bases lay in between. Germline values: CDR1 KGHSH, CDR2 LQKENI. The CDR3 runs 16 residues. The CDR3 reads CASSTSGGRGTDTQYF. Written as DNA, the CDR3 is TGTGCCAGCTCAACGTCCGGGGGCCGGGGCACAGATACGCAGTATTTT.

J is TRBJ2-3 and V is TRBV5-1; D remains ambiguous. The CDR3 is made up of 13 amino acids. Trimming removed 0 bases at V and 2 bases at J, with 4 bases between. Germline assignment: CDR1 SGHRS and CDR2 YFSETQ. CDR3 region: CASSLGFTDTQYF. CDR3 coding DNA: TGCGCCAGCAGCTTGGGATTCACAGATACGCAGTATTTT.

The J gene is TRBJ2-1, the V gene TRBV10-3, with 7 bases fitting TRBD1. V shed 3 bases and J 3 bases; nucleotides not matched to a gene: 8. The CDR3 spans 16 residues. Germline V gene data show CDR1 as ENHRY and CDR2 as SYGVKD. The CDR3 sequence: CAISELSWDSYNEQFF. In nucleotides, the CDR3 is TGTGCCATCAGTGAATTATCCTGGGACAGCTACAATGAGCAGTTCTTC.

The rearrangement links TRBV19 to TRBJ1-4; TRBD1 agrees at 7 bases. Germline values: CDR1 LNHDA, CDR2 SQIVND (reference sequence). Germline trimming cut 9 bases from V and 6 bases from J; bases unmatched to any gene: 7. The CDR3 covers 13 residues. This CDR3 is CARRQGPDEKLFF. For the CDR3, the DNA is TGTGCCAGGCGACAGGGCCCGGATGAAAAACTGTTTTTT.

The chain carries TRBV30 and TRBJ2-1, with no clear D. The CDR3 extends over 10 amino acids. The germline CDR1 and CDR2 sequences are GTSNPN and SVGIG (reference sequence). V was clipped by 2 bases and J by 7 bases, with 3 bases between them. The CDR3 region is CAWSRNEQFF. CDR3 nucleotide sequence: TGTGCCTGGAGTAGGAATGAGCAGTTCTTC.

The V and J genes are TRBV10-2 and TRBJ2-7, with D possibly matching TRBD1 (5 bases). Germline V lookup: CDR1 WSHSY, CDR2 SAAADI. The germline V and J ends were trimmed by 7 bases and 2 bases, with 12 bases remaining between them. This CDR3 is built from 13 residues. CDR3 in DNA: TGCGCCAGCACGGACATCAAGACCTACGAGCAGTACTTC. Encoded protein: CASTDIKTYEQYF.

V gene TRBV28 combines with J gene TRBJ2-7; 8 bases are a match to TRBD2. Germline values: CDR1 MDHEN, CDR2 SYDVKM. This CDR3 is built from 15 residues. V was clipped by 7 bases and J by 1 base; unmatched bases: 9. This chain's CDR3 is CASTTGASGSYEQYF. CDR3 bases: TGTGCCAGCACCACCGGGGCTAGCGGGTCCTACGAGCAGTACTTC.

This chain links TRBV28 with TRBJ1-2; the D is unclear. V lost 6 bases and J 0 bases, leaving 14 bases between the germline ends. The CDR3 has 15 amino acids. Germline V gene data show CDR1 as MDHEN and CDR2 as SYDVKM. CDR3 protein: CASSLEARTNYGYTF. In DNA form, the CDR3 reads TGTGCCAGCAGCCTAGAGGCCAGAACTAACTATGGCTACACCTTC.

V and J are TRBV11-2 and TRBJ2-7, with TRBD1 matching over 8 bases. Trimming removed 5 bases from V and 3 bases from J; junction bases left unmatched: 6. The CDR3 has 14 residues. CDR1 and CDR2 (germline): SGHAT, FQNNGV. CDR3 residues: CASSLGQGNYEQYF. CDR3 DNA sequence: TGTGCCAGCAGCCTCGGACAGGGAAACTACGAGCAGTACTTC.

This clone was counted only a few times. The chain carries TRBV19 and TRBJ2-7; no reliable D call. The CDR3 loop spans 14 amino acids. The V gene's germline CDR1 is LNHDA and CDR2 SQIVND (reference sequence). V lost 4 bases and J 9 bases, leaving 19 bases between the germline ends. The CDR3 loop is CASSTGHSLTRQYF. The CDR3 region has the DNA TGTGCCAGTAGTACCGGCCACAGTCTTACGAGGCAGTACTTC.

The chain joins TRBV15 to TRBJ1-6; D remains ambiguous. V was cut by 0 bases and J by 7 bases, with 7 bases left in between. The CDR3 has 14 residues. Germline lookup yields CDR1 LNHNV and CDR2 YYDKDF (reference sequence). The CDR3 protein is CATSRDTENSPLHF. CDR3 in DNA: TGTGCCACCAGCAGAGATACAGAAAATTCACCCCTCCACTTT.

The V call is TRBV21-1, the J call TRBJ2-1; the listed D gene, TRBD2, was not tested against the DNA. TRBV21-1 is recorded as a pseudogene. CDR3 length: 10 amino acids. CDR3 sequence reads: CASLNNEQFF. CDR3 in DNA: TGTGCCAGCTTAAACAATGAGCAGTTCTTC.

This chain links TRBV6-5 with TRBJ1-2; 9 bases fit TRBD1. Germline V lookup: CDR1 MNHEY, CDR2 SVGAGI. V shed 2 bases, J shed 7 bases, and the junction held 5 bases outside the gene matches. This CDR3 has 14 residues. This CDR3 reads CASSYGTGLRGYTF. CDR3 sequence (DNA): TGTGCCAGCAGTTACGGGACAGGGCTCCGTGGCTACACCTTC.

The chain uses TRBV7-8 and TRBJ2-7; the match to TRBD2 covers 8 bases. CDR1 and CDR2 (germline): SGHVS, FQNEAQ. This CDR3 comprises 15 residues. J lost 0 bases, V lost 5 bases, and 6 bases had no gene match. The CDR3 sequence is CASSLTSVASYEQYF. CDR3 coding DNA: TGTGCCAGCAGCCTGACTAGCGTAGCCTCCTACGAGCAGTACTTC.

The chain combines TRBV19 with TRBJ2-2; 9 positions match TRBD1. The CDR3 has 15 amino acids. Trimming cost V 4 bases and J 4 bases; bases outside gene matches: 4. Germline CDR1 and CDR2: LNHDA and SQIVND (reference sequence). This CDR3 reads CASSKGQGTTGELFF. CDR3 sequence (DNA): TGTGCCAGTAGTAAAGGACAGGGGACCACCGGGGAGCTGTTTTTT.